This TCR beta chain is drawn from a study of shared clonotypes between healthy human individuals. Turning to the study itself: Three men and a couple of women, aged 18 to 49, were donors.

Sequenced by immunoSEQ multiplex PCR; TCRdb stores in-frame clones only, minus some. The profile shows hundreds of thousands of clones, approximately 73% of them singletons. The CDR3 spans 14 residues. As regards this clone: Its antigen remains unidentified.

General study points: Rarefaction analysis demonstrated incomplete sorted-subset sequencing notwithstanding large depth.

Sequencing used memory CD4+ T cells sorted from blood. Subset here: CD45RA-negative fraction. This chain links TRBV21-1 with TRBJ2-1; no check of the table's D call, TRBD2, against the DNA was made. TRBV21-1 corresponds to a pseudogene. The sequence was collected from a woman between 25 and 40 years old in good health. CDR3 loop: CASSKALSDNEQFF. The CDR3 coding sequence is TGTGCCAGCAGCAAAGCGCTTTCGGACAATGAGCAGTTCTTC.